Below, one TCR beta chain is given with its context. Its specificity is not known. Synthesis of TCR beta cDNA was carried out from approximately 470 ng total RNA with a constant-region primer. Slightly modified ARM-PCR served as the procedure for the TCR beta libraries. These libraries came from three rounds of nested multiplex PCR. TRBV1-TRBV30 forward primers and a C-beta reverse primer were used in the first two PCR rounds, which each ran for around 10 cycles. TCRdb called the multiplex PCR reads again in MiXCR, with one record for every CDR3 protein. This table has approximately 300,000 distinct CDR3 sequences, 65% appearing once. This sample was taken from a study of tumor-infiltrating lymphocytes in primary liver carcinoma. Overall study: Stage T1-T3 N0M0 and a size of roughly 4.2 to 10 cm characterized the tumors. Overall study results and limits: Because the samples were bulk unsorted, the study did not compare CD4+ and CD8+ repertoires.

RNA was extracted from whole blood without cell sorting, alongside germline DNA. Germline CDR1 reads SGHVS; CDR2 reads FQNEAQ. Trimming at V came to 2 bases and at J to 6 bases, leaving 7 bases not matched to a gene. The CDR3 consists of 15 residues. The origin of this receptor is a man aged 40-50 years with primary liver carcinoma and hepatitis B virus infection. Sequences were obtained from peripheral blood. The chain combines TRBV7-8 with TRBJ2-4; 7 bases match TRBD1. In nucleotides, the CDR3 is TGTGCCAGCAGCTTAAGGAGGACAGGCCCAAACATTCAGTACTTC. Translated, it gives CASSLRRTGPNIQYF.